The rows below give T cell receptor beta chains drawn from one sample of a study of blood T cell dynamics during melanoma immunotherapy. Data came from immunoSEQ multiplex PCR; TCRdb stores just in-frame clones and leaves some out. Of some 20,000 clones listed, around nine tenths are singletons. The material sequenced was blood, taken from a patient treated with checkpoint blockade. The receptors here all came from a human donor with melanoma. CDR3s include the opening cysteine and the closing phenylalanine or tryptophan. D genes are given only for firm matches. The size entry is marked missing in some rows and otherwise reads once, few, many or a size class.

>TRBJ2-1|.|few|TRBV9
TGTGCCAGCAGCGTAAGGGGTGATTGGCAGTTCTTC
CASSVRGDWQFF
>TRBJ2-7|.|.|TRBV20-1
TGCAGTGCTACGACCCGCTACGAGCAGTACTTC
CSATTRYEQYF
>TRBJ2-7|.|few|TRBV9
TGTGCCAGCAGCGTGGACAGCTCCTACGAGCAGTACTTC
CASSVDSSYEQYF
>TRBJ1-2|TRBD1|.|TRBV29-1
TGCAGCGCCCGGACAGGTCCGCGCAACTATGGCTACACCTTC
CSARTGPRNYGYTF
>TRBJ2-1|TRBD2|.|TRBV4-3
TGCGCCAGCAGCCAAGGGGGTAGCGGGGGATCCTCCTACAATGAGCAGTTCTTC
CASSQGGSGGSSYNEQFF
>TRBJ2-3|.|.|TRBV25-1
TGTGCCACCCGGACGGCTAACACAGATACGCAGTATTTT
CATRTANTDTQYF
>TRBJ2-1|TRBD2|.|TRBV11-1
TGTGCCAGCAGCCGGGGCGGGGCGGGAGCGGTTGAGCAGTTCTTC
CASSRGGAGAVEQFF
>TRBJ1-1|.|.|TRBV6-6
TGTGCCTGTTTCAGGGGCGCGGACCTGAACACTGAAGCTTTCTTT
CACFRGADLNTEAFF
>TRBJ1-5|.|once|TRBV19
TGTGCCAGTAGTATGGTGCCCCGGGCCAATCAGCCCCAGCATTTT
CASSMVPRANQPQHF
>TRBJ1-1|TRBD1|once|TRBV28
TGTGCCAGCAGCCTACCAGGACAGGGGACTGAAGCTTTCTTT
CASSLPGQGTEAFF
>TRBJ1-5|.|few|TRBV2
TGTGCCAGCGGGGCAGGTGCTAATCAGCCCCAGCATTTT
CASGAGANQPQHF
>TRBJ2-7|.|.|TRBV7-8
TGTGCCAGCAGCCAGATAGCGGTTCTCTCCTACGAGCAGTACTTC
CASSQIAVLSYEQYF
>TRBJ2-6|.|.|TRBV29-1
TGCAGCGTTGAGCGCTCTGGGGCCAACGTCCTGACTTTC
CSVERSGANVLTF
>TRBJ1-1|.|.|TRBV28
TGTGCCAGCATGGCCCCCGCAAGTCGCGGGGACACTGAAGCTTTCTTT
CASMAPASRGDTEAFF
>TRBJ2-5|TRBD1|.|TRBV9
TGTGCCAGCAGCGTAGAGACAGGGGGCGGTGAGACCCAGTACTTC
CASSVETGGGETQYF
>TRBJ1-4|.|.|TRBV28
TGTGCCAGCAGTTCCCCTCCCCGGGACGGGGTGGAAAAACTGTTTTTT
CASSSPPRDGVEKLFF
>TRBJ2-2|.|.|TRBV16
TGTGCCAGCAGCCCGGAGATCACCGGGGAGCTGTTTTTT
CASSPEITGELFF
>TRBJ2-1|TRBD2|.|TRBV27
TGTGCCAGCAGTGTCCCTCTAGCGGGAGTGGGGATTGAGCAGTTCTTC
CASSVPLAGVGIEQFF
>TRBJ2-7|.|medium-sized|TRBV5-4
TGTGCCAGCAGCTCCACCCGACTAGGAGACTACGAGCAGTACTTC
CASSSTRLGDYEQYF
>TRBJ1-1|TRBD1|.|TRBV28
TGTGCCAGCAGTTTACACAGGGGGCCCAGTACAGAAGCTTTCTTT
CASSLHRGPSTEAFF
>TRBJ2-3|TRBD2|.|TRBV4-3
TGCGCCAGCAGCCAAGATCGAGCGGGAGTTACAGATACGCAGTATTTT
CASSQDRAGVTDTQYF
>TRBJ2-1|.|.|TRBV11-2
TGTGCCAGCAGCTTAGTGGGTCATTCGGGATTCTTC
CASSLVGHSGFF
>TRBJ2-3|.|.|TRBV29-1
TGCAGCGTTAGGGACGGCCTCGGGGATACGCAGTATTTT
CSVRDGLGDTQYF
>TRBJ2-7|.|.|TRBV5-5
TGTGCCAGCAGCTTGATCCCCGAATTCTACGAGCAGTACTTC
CASSLIPEFYEQYF
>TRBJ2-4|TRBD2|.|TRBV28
TGTGCCAGCAGCTTCATCCGGGGGGGAAACATTCAGTACTTC
CASSFIRGGNIQYF
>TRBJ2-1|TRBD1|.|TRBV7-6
TGTGCCAGCAGCTTTCCCCGACAAGGACAGGGGGTGTACAATGAGCAGTTCTTC
CASSFPRQGQGVYNEQFF
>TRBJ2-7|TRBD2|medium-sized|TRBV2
TGTGCCAGCAGTGAAGCAGACAGCGGGGGGTTCTACGAGCAGTACTTC
CASSEADSGGFYEQYF
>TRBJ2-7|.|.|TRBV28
TGTGCCAGCAGGACACGAGGGCAGGGGACATCCTACGAGCAGTACTTC
CASRTRGQGTSYEQYF
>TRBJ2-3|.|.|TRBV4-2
TGTGCCAGCAGCCAAGGCCCGACTCTCAGCGCAGATACGCAGTATTTT
CASSQGPTLSADTQYF
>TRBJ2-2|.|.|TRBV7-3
TGTGCCAGCAGCTTTGACAGGTTCGGGGAGCTGTTTTTT
CASSFDRFGELFF
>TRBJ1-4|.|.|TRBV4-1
TGCGCCAGCAGCCAAGCCCTCTGGAAAGGTTGGGGGGAAAAACTGTTTTTT
CASSQALWKGWGEKLFF
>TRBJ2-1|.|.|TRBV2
TGTGCCAGCAGTGAATGGTACAGGGAGGTGGATGAGCAGTTCTTC
CASSEWYREVDEQFF
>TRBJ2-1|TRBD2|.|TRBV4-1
TGCGCCAGCAGCCAACTTAAGCGGGAGGAGCAGTTCTTC
CASSQLKREEQFF
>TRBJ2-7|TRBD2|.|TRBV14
TGTGCCAGCAGCCAAGATCGGCTAGCGGGACCCTACGAGCAGTACTTC
CASSQDRLAGPYEQYF
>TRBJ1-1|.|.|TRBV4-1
TGCGCCAGCAGCCAGATATCCTCCGGGACACCCGCTGAAGCTTTCTTT
CASSQISSGTPAEAFF
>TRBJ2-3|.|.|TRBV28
TGTGCCAGCACCGGGGACGGCACAGATACGCAGTATTTT
CASTGDGTDTQYF
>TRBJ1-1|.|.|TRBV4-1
TGCGCCAGCAGCCCTGGGGGACGCTCGAACACTGAAGCTTTCTTT
CASSPGGRSNTEAFF
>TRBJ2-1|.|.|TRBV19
TGTGCCAGTAGTATAGGTGGTAGATACAATGAGCAGTTCTTC
CASSIGGRYNEQFF
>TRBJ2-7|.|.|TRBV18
TGTGCCAGCTCACCCAAGCGGGACAGCTCCTACGAGCAGTACTTC
CASSPKRDSSYEQYF
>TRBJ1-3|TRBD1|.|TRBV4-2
TGTGCCAGCAGCCAACCGGGACAGATTTTCTCTGGAAACACCATATATTTT
CASSQPGQIFSGNTIYF
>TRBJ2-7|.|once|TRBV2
TGTGCCAGCAGGGCCTACGTAGCGTCCTACGAGCAGTACTTC
CASRAYVASYEQYF
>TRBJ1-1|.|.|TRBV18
TGTGCCAGCTCACCATCCGGGGACGGCACTGAAGCTTTCTTT
CASSPSGDGTEAFF
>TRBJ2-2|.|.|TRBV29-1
TGCAGCGTTGACCGACAGGAGAACACCGGGGAGCTGTTTTTT
CSVDRQENTGELFF